This T cell receptor beta chain was identified in a study of human T cells and chemical hapten exposure. Study overall: Sensitization employed 2% DPC on roughly 2 cm by roughly 2 cm of upper inner arm skin.

General study results and limits: Versus controls, significantly more large CDR3 similarity clusters arose from expanded TCRs.

In this sample, this clonotype turned up a few times. As yet, its antigen is unknown. The CDR3 runs 13 residues. The germline CDR1 and CDR2 sequences are MDHEN and SYDVKM. V was clipped by 4 bases and J by 7 bases, with 14 bases between them. TCRdb re-called the RACE reads through MiXCR, storing one row per CDR3 protein. Among about 90,000 distinct CDR3 sequences listed, 11% were seen once. This sample's time point: patch test 3, about 24 weeks after DPC sensitization. Treatment indicated: therapeutic diphenylcyclopropenone sensitization with weekly scalp DPC. Alopecia patients deemed DPC-suitable, aged 18 to 70, excluding pregnancy.

The chain employs TRBV28 and TRBJ2-7; D is perhaps TRBD1 (5 bases). The input for sequencing was whole blood, taken in connection with sensitization to the hapten diphenylcyclopropenone (DPC). The clonotype was recovered from a woman between 25 and 40 years old with alopecia areata. Some clones in this sample may be carry-over from other donors' samples. CDR3 protein: CASSSPPGIEQYV. CDR3 in DNA: TGTGCCAGCAGTTCCCCACCAGGGATTGAGCAGTACGTC.